This TCR beta chain appears in the sequencing data of a study of OX40 agonist ivuxolimab in advanced cancers. Produced via immunoSEQ multiplex PCR; TCRdb's table is partial and in-frame only. The sample lists about 70,000 clones; roughly 77% were seen once. V lost 3 bases, J lost 4 bases, and 9 bases lay in between. Germline assignment: CDR1 PRHDT and CDR2 FYEKMQ (reference sequence). CDR3 length equals 13 residues. This clone has only a few counts. The source material was CD4+ or CD8+ T cells sorted from blood, sampled in a trial of the OX40 agonist ivuxolimab. The chain recombines TRBV13 with TRBJ1-1; TRBD1 might be the D (5 bases). The TCR originated in an adult with an advanced solid tumor such as melanoma, head and neck, liver or kidney cancer. The chain's CDR3 is CASSLSGPTEAFF. The DNA of the CDR3 is TGTGCCAGCAGCTTGTCAGGGCCCACTGAAGCTTTCTTT.